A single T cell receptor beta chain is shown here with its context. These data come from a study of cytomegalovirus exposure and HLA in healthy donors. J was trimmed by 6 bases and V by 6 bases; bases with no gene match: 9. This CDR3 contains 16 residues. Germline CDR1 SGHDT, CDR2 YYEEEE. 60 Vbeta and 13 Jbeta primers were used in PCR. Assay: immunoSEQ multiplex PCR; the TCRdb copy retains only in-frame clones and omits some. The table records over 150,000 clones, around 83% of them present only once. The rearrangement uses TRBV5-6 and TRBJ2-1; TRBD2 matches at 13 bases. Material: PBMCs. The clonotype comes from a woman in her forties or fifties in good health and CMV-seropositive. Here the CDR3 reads CASIILAGGLSNEQFF. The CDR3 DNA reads TGTGCCAGCATAATACTAGCGGGGGGGCTTAGCAATGAGCAGTTCTTC.